The rows below give T cell receptor beta chains drawn from one sample of a study of cytomegalovirus exposure and HLA in healthy donors. The table came from immunoSEQ multiplex PCR; TCRdb's copy has only in-frame clones and leaves some out. Of around 100,000 clones listed, about 79% are singletons. Sequencing was carried out using PBMCs. The receptors stem from a man aged 45-65 years in good health and CMV-seropositive. CDR3s include the opening cysteine and the closing phenylalanine or tryptophan. The D gene is left open where the match is weak. A row's size may be missing; if present it is once, few, many or a size class.

abundance	v_gene	d_gene	j_gene	len	CDR3aa	CDR3nt
-	TRBV27	-	TRBJ2-1	15	CASSNRVRDYNEQFF	TGTGCCAGCAGTAACAGGGTAAGGGACTACAATGAGCAGTTCTTC
-	TRBV5-1	-	TRBJ2-1	11	CASSFNNEQFF	TGCGCCAGCAGCTTCAACAATGAGCAGTTCTTC
few	TRBV27	-	TRBJ2-7	14	CASSLRGAGPEQYF	TGTGCCAGCAGTTTACGGGGGGCTGGTCCCGAGCAGTACTTC
-	TRBV27	-	TRBJ1-1	16	CASSPTTRAGNTEAFF	TGTGCCAGCAGTCCGACGACCCGGGCGGGGAACACTGAAGCTTTCTTT
-	TRBV4-1	-	TRBJ1-2	15	CASSQKDTSNYGYTF	TGCGCCAGCAGCCAAAAAGACACCTCTAACTATGGCTACACCTTC
-	TRBV11-2	TRBD2	TRBJ2-3	15	CASSPGLAETDTQYF	TGTGCCAGCAGCCCGGGACTAGCGGAGACAGATACGCAGTATTTT
-	TRBV6-1	-	TRBJ2-1	17	CASSEGGPPSSYNEQFF	TGTGCCAGCAGTGAAGGAGGGCCCCCAAGCTCCTACAATGAGCAGTTCTTC
-	TRBV4-2	TRBD2	TRBJ2-1	15	CASSQPGTSGRGQFF	TGTGCCAGCAGCCAGCCCGGGACTAGCGGGAGGGGGCAGTTCTTC
-	TRBV6-5	TRBD1	TRBJ1-2	13	CASSVTDRDGYTF	TGTGCCAGCAGTGTGACCGACAGGGATGGCTACACCTTC
-	TRBV5-1	TRBD1	TRBJ1-1	18	CASSSLKRTGLSSTEAFF	TGCGCCAGCAGCTCCTTAAAGCGGACAGGGCTGTCGAGTACTGAAGCTTTCTTT
-	TRBV11-2	-	TRBJ2-3	17	CASSVGSRGGSTDTQYF	TGTGCCAGCAGCGTCGGGTCGCGGGGCGGAAGCACAGATACGCAGTATTTT
few	TRBV10-1	TRBD1	TRBJ1-1	13	CASSESGTAEAFF	TGCGCCAGCAGTGAGTCGGGGACAGCTGAAGCTTTCTTT
-	TRBV7-8	TRBD1	TRBJ2-7	18	CASSPGWDRASFSYEQYF	TGTGCCAGCAGCCCCGGATGGGACAGGGCTTCCTTCTCCTACGAGCAGTACTTC
-	TRBV5-4	-	TRBJ2-5	16	CASSFHPRPSQETQYF	TGTGCCAGCAGCTTCCACCCACGGCCTAGCCAAGAGACCCAGTACTTC
-	TRBV19	-	TRBJ2-1	17	CASSMAPRGYLNNEQFF	TGTGCCAGTAGTATGGCGCCCAGGGGTTACCTTAACAATGAGCAGTTCTTC
-	TRBV6-1	-	TRBJ2-3	14	CASSVPESTDTQYF	TGTGCCAGCAGTGTTCCTGAGAGCACAGATACGCAGTATTTT
-	TRBV5-1	TRBD2	TRBJ2-7	14	CASSLPSGSYEQYF	TGCGCCAGCAGCTTACCTAGCGGGTCCTACGAGCAGTACTTC
few	TRBV6-1	-	TRBJ2-7	15	CASLPTGRSLKEQYF	TGTGCCAGTCTTCCGACAGGGAGGTCTCTGAAGGAGCAGTACTTC
-	TRBV9	TRBD1	TRBJ1-6	15	CASSATQGAGSPLHF	TGTGCCAGCAGCGCGACACAGGGGGCAGGTTCACCCCTCCACTTT
-	TRBV14	-	TRBJ2-7	15	CASSQDRGISYEQYF	TGTGCCAGCAGCCAAGATAGGGGGATTTCCTACGAGCAGTACTTC
-	TRBV6-1	-	TRBJ2-7	14	CASSGGDTTYEQYF	TGTGCCAGCAGTGGAGGGGACACCACCTACGAGCAGTACTTC
-	TRBV15	TRBD1	TRBJ1-5	14	CATSSGQGDGTQHF	TGTGCCACCAGCAGTGGACAGGGGGATGGGACCCAGCATTTT
-	TRBV28	TRBD2	TRBJ2-7	15	CASSPSGTASYEQYF	TGTGCCAGCAGTCCTAGCGGGACAGCCTCCTACGAGCAGTACTTC
-	TRBV27	TRBD1	TRBJ1-4	13	CASSPRTGEKLFF	TGTGCCAGCAGTCCAAGGACAGGGGAAAAACTGTTTTTT
once	TRBV5-1	-	TRBJ2-3	15	CASSLSNSATDTQYF	TGCGCCAGCAGCTTGTCGAACTCCGCCACAGATACGCAGTATTTT
few	TRBV4-1	TRBD2	TRBJ2-1	17	CASSPRLAGGEVGEQFF	TGCGCCAGCAGCCCACGACTAGCGGGAGGCGAGGTTGGTGAGCAGTTCTTC
-	TRBV4-2	TRBD2	TRBJ2-7	13	CASNFGGVDEQYF	TGTGCCAGCAACTTCGGGGGGGTCGACGAGCAGTACTTC
few	TRBV19	TRBD2	TRBJ2-2	22	CASSWARDLPSGRARWAGELFF	TGTGCCAGTAGTTGGGCCAGGGACCTACCTAGCGGGAGGGCCAGATGGGCCGGGGAGCTGTTTTTT
once	TRBV30	-	TRBJ2-7	12	CAWSRTGYEQYF	TGTGCCTGGAGCCGAACAGGATACGAGCAGTACTTC
-	TRBV2	-	TRBJ2-5	12	CASALGGETQYF	TGTGCCAGCGCGTTGGGGGGAGAGACCCAGTACTTC
-	TRBV2	-	TRBJ1-4	15	CASSEDRGGDEKLFF	TGTGCCAGCAGTGAAGATCGGGGGGGCGATGAAAAACTGTTTTTT
-	TRBV9	TRBD1	TRBJ1-6	14	CASSRGQLNSPLHF	TGTGCCAGCAGCCGGGGACAGCTTAATTCACCCCTCCACTTT
few	TRBV9	-	TRBJ2-2	14	CASSNRGGTGELFF	TGTGCCAGCAGCAACAGGGGGGGCACCGGGGAGCTGTTTTTT
few	TRBV10-3	-	TRBJ1-5	15	CAIRQTGSSGQPQHF	TGTGCCATCAGGCAAACTGGCTCCTCGGGTCAGCCCCAGCATTTT
-	TRBV6-1	TRBD1	TRBJ2-7	13	CASSLDRDYEQYF	TGTGCCAGCAGTTTGGACAGGGACTACGAGCAGTACTTC
once	TRBV5-1	TRBD1	TRBJ1-2	15	CASSNWTGGKYGYTF	TGCGCCAGCAGCAACTGGACAGGGGGCAAGTATGGCTACACCTTC
-	TRBV12-5	TRBD2	TRBJ2-1	16	CASGQGVAGGPNEQFF	TGTGCTAGTGGCCAGGGGGTAGCGGGAGGGCCGAATGAGCAGTTCTTC
-	TRBV7-3	TRBD2	TRBJ2-1	13	CASSFASGNEQFF	TGTGCCAGCAGCTTTGCTAGCGGTAATGAGCAGTTCTTC